The clone carrying this T cell receptor beta chain showed up just once. Its matching antigen is unknown. The primer mix had 60 Vbeta and 13 Jbeta primers. The method was immunoSEQ multiplex PCR; TCRdb's version includes in-frame clones alone and lacks a portion of them. The repertoire holds around 200,000 clones, roughly four fifths seen once, with 1.4% in the top ten. The CDR3 sequence is 16 residues long. Looked up from germline, CDR1 is KGHSH and CDR2 is LQKENI. Trimming cost V 2 bases and J 2 bases, with 13 bases left between them. The data are from a study of cytomegalovirus exposure and HLA in healthy donors. Study findings and constraints: Cytomegalovirus status, reportedly, was diagnosed with high specificity and sensitivity by the classifier. Previous analysis showed most TCR beta V segments were productive about 90% or about 30% of the time.

The rearrangement links TRBV18 to TRBJ1-3, with D possibly matching TRBD1 (5 bases). Sequenced input: PBMCs. The clonotype originates from a girl between 10 and 17 years old in good health and CMV-seronegative. CDR3 DNA: TGTGCCAGCTCACCATCATCCAGGGTGGCTGGAAACACCATATATTTT. Translated: CASSPSSRVAGNTIYF.